Shown below are 21 T cell receptor beta chains from a single sample sequenced in a study of response to subunit inactivated influenza vaccine (dated by TCRdb to 2017 to 2018). Libraries were prepared through RT-PCR. Reads for this sample came from an Illumina HiSeq 2500. The public reads were reprocessed in TCRdb via fastp at Q25 and MiXCR, keeping in-frame beta chains. Duplicate CDR3 protein sequences are folded into a single record with the most common DNA and genes. The sample table lists over 400,000 distinct CDR3 sequences, over 9.5% of them with a count of one. About 12% of the sample lies in the top ten. This specimen's time point label, interpreted: approximately 40 days after influenza vaccine administration. The material sequenced was PBMCs from blood, taken 40 to 50 days after vaccination. The receptor set was obtained from a man over 45 who received an inactivated influenza vaccine. Donor details come from another sample of the same person, matched by shared clones.

This clonotype was detected a few times. V and J are TRBV14 and TRBJ2-3; 10 bases align to TRBD2. Germline-derived CDR1 and CDR2 are SGHDN and FVKESK. With V trimmed by 4 bases and J by 4 bases, 5 bases remained unmatched. This CDR3 is 15 amino acids long. The CDR3 region is CASSPGLASADTQYF. CDR3 sequence (DNA): TGTGCCAGCAGCCCGGGACTAGCGAGCGCAGATACGCAGTATTTT.

This rearrangement joins TRBV20-1 to TRBJ2-7; 8 bases agree with TRBD1. CDR1 and CDR2 (germline): DFQATT, SNEGSKA (reference sequence). Trimming cost V 6 bases and J 2 bases; bases outside gene matches: 0. The CDR3 has 11 residues. The CDR3 DNA is TGCAGTGCGGACAGGGCCTACGAGCAGTACTTC. Translating it yields CSADRAYEQYF.

Ten or more counts support this clonotype. This chain uses TRBV6-5 with TRBJ2-7, with TRBD1 identical over 11 bases. Trimming cost V 10 bases and J 4 bases; bases outside gene matches: 3. The CDR3 sequence is 12 residues long. Germline V gives CDR1 MNHEY, CDR2 SVGAGI. In DNA form, the CDR3 reads TGTGCCACTGGGACAGGGGGGTACGAGCAGTACTTC. This sequence encodes CATGTGGYEQYF.

In its sample, this clonotype was seen a few times. The CDR3 DNA is TGTGCCAGCAACCTACAGGGGAGGGATGAGCAGTTCTTC. This codes for CASNLQGRDEQFF. The V call is TRBV6-1, the J call TRBJ2-1; possibly TRBD1 or TRBD2 for D (7 bases each). The CDR3 runs to 13 residues. V lost 7 bases and J 8 bases, leaving 15 bases between the germline ends. Germline V gene data show CDR1 as MNHNS and CDR2 as SASEGT.

The V and J genes are TRBV2 and TRBJ2-5, with a tentative D call TRBD2 (6 bases). This CDR3 spans 13 amino acids. In germline, CDR1 is SNHLY, CDR2 FYNNEI. Between the trimmed V and J ends, which lost 4 bases and 2 bases, there was a span of 8 bases. CDR3 sequence: CASSGLVQETQYF. CDR3 DNA sequence: TGTGCCAGCAGTGGACTAGTGCAAGAGACCCAGTACTTC.

The chain joins TRBV30 to TRBJ1-2; TRBD1 might be the D (5 bases). Germline CDR1 is GTSNPN and CDR2 is SVGIG (reference sequence). The CDR3 consists of 13 residues. Trimming pared 2 bases from V and 8 bases from J, leaving 15 bases between. CDR3 DNA: TGTGCCTGGAGTCTGATCAGGGAAGGAGGCTACACCTTC. This encodes CAWSLIREGGYTF.

At least ten counts were recorded for this clonotype. The rearrangement uses TRBV29-1 and TRBJ1-2; D gene uncertain. Germline CDR1 is SQVTM and CDR2 is ANQGSEA. V lost 0 bases and J lost 5, with 13 bases in between. The CDR3 sequence is 14 residues long. CDR3 amino acids: CSVEDGRSLYGYTF. CDR3 sequence (DNA): TGCAGCGTTGAAGACGGACGGTCGCTTTATGGCTACACCTTC.

This clonotype has more than one count but fewer than ten. The chain recombines TRBV11-2 with TRBJ2-7; the D call may be TRBD1 or TRBD2 (5 bases each). The CDR3 totals 14 residues. Trimming removed 5 bases at V and 3 bases at J, with 14 bases between. Germline CDR1 SGHAT, CDR2 FQNNGV. CDR3 amino acids: CASSSLRDRYEQYF. Here the CDR3 DNA reads TGTGCCAGCAGCAGCCTCCGGGACCGCTACGAGCAGTACTTC.

CDR3 residues: CASSQAWGSYEQYF. For the CDR3, the DNA is TGTGCCAGCAGCCAAGCTTGGGGGTCCTACGAGCAGTACTTC. The rearrangement uses TRBV4-2 and TRBJ2-7; tentatively, D is TRBD1 or TRBD2 (5 bases each). The CDR3 consists of 14 residues. V was trimmed by 1 base and J by 1 base, leaving 8 bases between them. CDR1 and CDR2 (germline): LGHNA, YNFKEQ.

This clonotype showed up just a few times. The J gene is TRBJ2-6, the V gene TRBV11-1; 8 positions match TRBD1. Germline trimming cut 0 bases from V and 1 base from J; bases unmatched to any gene: 14. The length of the CDR3 is 21 residues. Per germline, CDR1 SGHAT and CDR2 FQDESV (reference sequence). The CDR3: CASSLARLLDRERSGANVLTF. The CDR3 DNA follows: TGTGCCAGCAGCTTAGCGCGTTTGCTGGACAGGGAAAGGTCTGGGGCCAACGTCCTGACTTTC.

This clonotype was seen many times. The genes are TRBV5-1 and TRBJ2-3, with TRBD2 identical over 10 bases. V lost 4 bases, J lost 4 bases, and 12 bases stayed unmatched. The CDR3 covers 17 residues. Germline CDR1 reads SGHRS; CDR2 reads YFSETQ. CDR3 residues: CASSKTVAGGMADTQYF. The CDR3 region has the DNA TGCGCCAGCAGCAAAACCGTAGCGGGGGGAATGGCAGATACGCAGTATTTT. The variable domain in full, with the rest retrieved from reference TRBV5-1 and TRBJ2-3, is KAGVTQTPRYLIKTRGQQVTLSCSPISGHRSVSWYQQTPGQGLQFLFEYFSETQRNKGNFPGRFSGRQFSNSRSEMNVSTLELGDSALYLCASSKTVAGGMADTQYFGPGTRLTVL.

The rearrangement links TRBV12-3 or TRBV12-4 to TRBJ2-5; a weak D match, TRBD1 (6 bases). The CDR3 length is 13 residues. Trimming pared 8 bases from V and 3 bases from J, leaving 13 bases between. CDR3 sequence reads: CASSQDRKETQYF. The CDR3 nucleotides read TGTGCCAGCTCCCAGGACAGAAAAGAGACCCAGTACTTC.

The V and J genes are TRBV5-1 and TRBJ2-7; 7 nucleotides align to TRBD2. The V and J ends lost 0 bases and 2 bases, in that order; junction bases with no gene match: 5. From germline, CDR1 is SGHRS and CDR2 YFSETQ. This CDR3 is built from 15 residues. The CDR3 DNA is TGCGCCAGCAGCTTGGACAGCGGGGTAACCTACGAGCAGTACTTC. Translated, it gives CASSLDSGVTYEQYF.

This clonotype showed up many times. This rearrangement joins TRBV7-9 to TRBJ1-2, with D possibly being TRBD1 (6 bases). The CDR3 extends over 16 amino acids. V shed 5 bases and J shed 1 base, with 17 bases lying between them. Germline CDR1 is SEHNR and CDR2 is FQNEAQ (reference sequence). As DNA, the CDR3 is TGTGCCAGCAGCCCAATCGGGGGGGCCAATAACTATGGCTACACCTTC. This sequence encodes CASSPIGGANNYGYTF.

The rearrangement uses TRBV5-1 and TRBJ1-3; a weak D match, TRBD1 (6 bases). Germline V gene data show CDR1 as SGHRS and CDR2 as YFSETQ. The CDR3 totals 16 residues. V lost 5 bases and J lost 2, with 17 bases in between. The CDR3 is CASSHQSTGTGNTIYF. The DNA of the CDR3 is TGCGCCAGCAGTCATCAATCGACAGGAACTGGAAACACCATATATTTT.

The sample holds many counts of this clonotype. The chain employs TRBV12-3 or TRBV12-4 and TRBJ2-1; 9 nucleotides align to TRBD2. The CDR3 sequence is 17 residues long. V dropped 4 bases and J dropped 6; count of bases not matched to a gene: 13. The CDR3, as DNA: TGTGCCAGCAGTTCCAAAGCGGGCGGGAGGGCCGTCAATGAGCAGTTCTTC. Its protein is CASSSKAGGRAVNEQFF.

V usage is TRBV3-1 and J usage is TRBJ2-3, with a tentative D call TRBD2 (6 bases). The CDR3 has 18 amino acids. Germline values: CDR1 LGHDT, CDR2 YNNKEL (reference sequence). The ends were cut back, 0 bases at V and 0 bases at J, with 16 bases in the middle. CDR3 region: CASSQDRRRGNSTDTQYF. In DNA form, the CDR3 reads TGTGCCAGCAGCCAAGACCGGAGGCGGGGAAACAGCACAGATACGCAGTATTTT.

This clonotype has more than one count but fewer than ten. The rearrangement links TRBV10-3 to TRBJ1-2; TRBD1 might be the D (5 bases). The CDR3 has 13 amino acids. V was cut by 2 bases and J by 7 bases, with 11 bases left in between. CDR1 ENHRY and CDR2 SYGVKD come from the germline V gene. The CDR3 DNA follows: TGTGCCATCAGTGAGCGGGGGGAAGGTGGCTACACCTTC. Amino acids: CAISERGEGGYTF.

This clonotype was counted ten times or more. The V gene is TRBV20-1, the J gene TRBJ2-1; TRBD2 aligns across 9 bases. The germline V gene has CDR1 DFQATT and CDR2 SNEGSKA (reference sequence). J gave up 4 bases and V 3 bases, and 4 bases lay outside the gene matches. CDR3 length equals 14 residues. In DNA form, the CDR3 reads TGCAGTGCTAGTGTTAGCGGGGGTTACAATGAGCAGTTCTTC. It codes for CSASVSGGYNEQFF.

The chain is built from TRBV20-1 and TRBJ2-1; 9 bases line up with TRBD1. CDR1 is DFQATT and CDR2 is SNEGSKA in the germline V gene (reference sequence). The CDR3 has 14 residues. V gave up 6 bases and J gave up 4 bases; unmatched junction bases: 7. CDR3: CSASPGQGYNEQFF. The CDR3 DNA follows: TGCAGTGCCTCCCCGGGACAGGGATACAATGAGCAGTTCTTC.

This clonotype was recorded many times. The gene calls are TRBV4-3 and TRBJ2-1, with 10 bases lining up with TRBD1. J gave up 5 bases and V 6 bases, and 13 bases lay outside the gene matches. The length of the CDR3 is 17 residues. Germline V gene sequence: CDR1 LGHNA, CDR2 YSLEER. Written as DNA, the CDR3 is TGCGCCAGCAGTCCAAGAACCCCCGGGACAGGGGACAATGAGCAGTTCTTC. It translates to CASSPRTPGTGDNEQFF.